The 17 T cell receptor beta chains listed next were all sequenced from one sample in a study of T-cell reconstitution after alpha-beta-depleted transplantation in children. Preparation of the TCRbeta library was carried out with unique molecular identifiers. TCRdb processed the PCR reads anew with MiXCR; each CDR3 protein has one entry. The sample has about 640,000 distinct CDR3 sequences; over 15% are singletons. Sample: PBMCs from the stem cell graft donor, taken from the stem cell graft. The receptor set was obtained from a human donor who donated a stem cell graft to a child with acute myeloid leukemia.

This clonotype was observed many times. The chain couples TRBV29-1 to TRBJ2-7, with 11 bases matching TRBD1. This CDR3 contains 13 residues. V gave up 3 bases and J gave up 4 bases; unmatched junction bases: 2. Germline V gene data show CDR1 as SQVTM and CDR2 as ANQGSEA. The CDR3 DNA reads as TGCAGCGTTGAGGGACAGGGGGGGTACGAGCAGTACTTC. Protein sequence: CSVEGQGGYEQYF.

This clonotype was counted between two and nine times. The chain is built from TRBV28 and TRBJ1-6, with a possible D match to TRBD1 (5 bases). The CDR3 loop spans 19 amino acids. The V gene lost 8 bases and the J gene lost 0 bases, with 23 bases spanning the gap. Germline loops: CDR1 MDHEN, CDR2 SYDVKM. CDR3 residues: CASHPSTAALGSYNSPLHF. The CDR3 nucleotides are TGTGCCAGCCATCCTTCGACAGCTGCCCTGGGCTCCTATAATTCACCCCTCCACTTT.

The genes are TRBV20-1 and TRBJ2-1; tentative D call: TRBD2 (7 bases). Germline lookup yields CDR1 DFQATT and CDR2 SNEGSKA (reference sequence). V lost 5 bases and J lost 3, with 17 bases in between. CDR3 length: 15 amino acids. The CDR3 spells CSAPSRGGDYNEQFF. The DNA of the CDR3 is TGCAGTGCTCCTTCTAGGGGGGGGGACTACAATGAGCAGTTCTTC.

This clonotype occurred many times. The chain recombines TRBV6-1 with TRBJ2-2; no definite D call. Germline CDR1 MNHNS, CDR2 SASEGT. V was clipped by 5 bases and J by 1 base, with 5 bases between them. The CDR3 sequence is 13 residues long. The CDR3 DNA follows: TGTGCCAGCAGTATCAAGAACACCGGGGAGCTGTTTTTT. It translates to CASSIKNTGELFF.

This clonotype came up many times. The chain couples TRBV7-2 to TRBJ1-2; D is unclear. The CDR3 spans 13 residues. Trimming removed 0 bases at V and 8 bases at J, with 10 bases between. Germline CDR1 and CDR2: SGHTA and FQGNSA. The CDR3: CASSLATPRGYTF. The DNA of the CDR3 is TGTGCCAGCAGCTTAGCGACCCCTCGAGGCTACACCTTC. Based on the CDR3 plus reference TRBV7-2 and TRBJ1-2, the full variable domain is GAGVSQSPSNKVTEKGKDVELRCDPISGHTALYWYRQSLGQGLEFLIYFQGNSAPDKSGLPSDRFSAERTGGSVSTLTIQRTQQEDSAVYLCASSLATPRGYTFGSGTRLTVV.

This clonotype was counted at least ten times. The chain recombines TRBV7-9 with TRBJ2-3; D is uncertain. Germline CDR1 is SEHNR and CDR2 is FQNEAQ (reference sequence). CDR3 length equals 12 residues. Trimming left V 5 bases short and J 7 bases short, with 10 bases between. In DNA, the CDR3 is TGTGCCAGCAGCCTCGATACTTATACGCAGTATTTT. It specifies CASSLDTYTQYF.

The table lists this clonotype with a few counts. The chain links TRBV5-1 to TRBJ2-5, with D tentatively TRBD1 or TRBD2 (5 bases each). Trimming left V 5 bases short and J 5 bases short, with 13 bases between. Germline V gene lookup returns CDR1 SGHRS and CDR2 YFSETQ. This CDR3 spans 13 amino acids. For the CDR3, the DNA is TGCGCCAGCAGACTGACAGAGGGGGAGACCCAGTACTTC. It translates to CASRLTEGETQYF. Complete variable domain (other parts from reference TRBV5-1 and TRBJ2-5): KAGVTQTPRYLIKTRGQQVTLSCSPISGHRSVSWYQQTPGQGLQFLFEYFSETQRNKGNFPGRFSGRQFSNSRSEMNVSTLELGDSALYLCASRLTEGETQYFGPGTRLLVL.

This clonotype has only a few counts. This chain connects TRBV7-9 to TRBJ2-1, with TRBD2 matching over 7 bases. V trimming: 4 bases; J trimming: 12 bases; junction bases outside the gene matches: 9. The CDR3 has 13 residues. The germline gives CDR1 SEHNR, CDR2 FQNEAQ (reference sequence). CDR3 in DNA: TGTGCCAGCAGCTCCGTGACTAGCCCGGGGCAGTTCTTC. This gives the protein CASSSVTSPGQFF. Full variable domain (remainder filled in from reference TRBV7-9 and TRBJ2-1): DTGVSQNPRHKITKRGQNVTFRCDPISEHNRLYWYRQTLGQGPEFLTYFQNEAQLEKSRLLSDRFSAERPKGSFSTLEIQRTEQGDSAMYLCASSSVTSPGQFFGPGTRLTVL.

This chain uses TRBV6-2 or TRBV6-3 with TRBJ2-3; a possible D gene is TRBD2 (6 bases). The V and J ends lost 5 bases and 4 bases respectively, with 16 bases between them. This CDR3 is 15 amino acids long. Germline V lookup: CDR1 MNHEY, CDR2 SVGEGT. CDR3 DNA: TGTGCCAGCAGTCCTGACAGAACGGGGGCAGATACGCAGTATTTT. As protein: CASSPDRTGADTQYF.

The rearrangement links TRBV6-1 to TRBJ2-1, with D perhaps matching TRBD1 (5 bases). This CDR3 contains 14 residues. Germline V gives CDR1 MNHNS, CDR2 SASEGT. V shed 1 base and J shed 3 bases, with 7 bases lying between them. The CDR3 region has the DNA TGTGCCAGCAGTGAAGGGACACACTACAATGAGCAGTTCTTC. Protein: CASSEGTHYNEQFF.

This clonotype appeared many times. V usage is TRBV12-3 or TRBV12-4 and J usage is TRBJ2-4, with no clear D. The CDR3 has 15 residues. The germline V and J ends were trimmed by 5 bases and 1 base, with 12 bases remaining between them. CDR3: CASSPARPAKNIQYF. CDR3 in DNA: TGTGCCAGCAGTCCCGCTAGACCGGCCAAAAACATTCAGTACTTC.

This clonotype was observed many times. The V and J genes are TRBV6-1 and TRBJ2-3; either TRBD1 or TRBD2 may fit D (6 bases each). CDR3 length equals 14 residues. V was trimmed by 7 bases and J by 1 base, leaving 12 bases between them. Germline CDR1 reads MNHNS; CDR2 reads SASEGT. CDR3 DNA: TGTGCCAGCATCAGGAGGGGGGGCACAGATACGCAGTATTTT. Translation: CASIRRGGTDTQYF.

The CDR3 DNA is TGTGCCAGCAGCTTGGTGCTCGGGCAGCCACAAGAGACCCAGTACTTC. Protein: CASSLVLGQPQETQYF. The rearrangement uses TRBV5-6 and TRBJ2-5; D unclear. Trimming removed 0 bases from V and 2 bases from J, with 14 bases in between. The germline V gene encodes CDR1 SGHDT and CDR2 YYEEEE. The CDR3 contains 16 residues. The full variable domain, in which reference TRBV5-6 and TRBJ2-5 provide the parts outside the CDR3, is DAGVTQSPTHLIKTRGQQVTLRCSPKSGHDTVSWYQQALGQGPQFIFQYYEEEERQRGNFPDRFSGHQFPNYSSELNVNALLLGDSALYLCASSLVLGQPQETQYFGPGTRLLVL.

The table lists this clonotype with many counts. The chain employs TRBV4-3 and TRBJ2-3; TRBD2 aligns across 11 bases. Losses at the gene ends were 4 bases for V and 3 bases for J; bases not matched to a gene: 6. The CDR3 consists of 16 residues. The germline V gene has CDR1 LGHNA and CDR2 YSLEER. The CDR3: CASSPQRLAGTDTQYF. The CDR3 DNA reads TGCGCCAGCAGCCCCCAGAGACTAGCGGGAACAGATACGCAGTATTTT.

This clonotype was observed at least ten times. The CDR3 loop reads CSARLAGGINEQFF. CDR3 nucleotides: TGCAGTGCTAGACTAGCGGGGGGCATCAATGAGCAGTTCTTC. This sequence joins TRBV20-1 and TRBJ2-1; 11 nucleotides match TRBD2. CDR3 size: 14 residues. V gave up 2 bases and J gave up 6 bases; unmatched junction bases: 3. CDR1 and CDR2 from the germline V gene are DFQATT and SNEGSKA (reference sequence).

This clonotype was counted ten times or more. The rearrangement links TRBV6-1 to TRBJ2-6; D may match TRBD1 or TRBD2 (5 bases each). The CDR3 consists of 15 residues. The germline V gene encodes CDR1 MNHNS and CDR2 SASEGT. Trimming left V 3 bases short and J 2 bases short, with 8 bases between. CDR3 nucleotide sequence: TGTGCCAGCAGTGAGGGGGAGACTGGGGCCAACGTCCTGACTTTC. It yields the protein CASSEGETGANVLTF.

This clonotype showed up just a few times. The rearrangement joins TRBV4-3 to TRBJ1-2; 11 nucleotides match TRBD1. There are 16 residues in the CDR3. Germline trimming cut 1 base from V and 2 bases from J; bases unmatched to any gene: 3. Per the germline V gene, CDR1 is LGHNA and CDR2 is YSLEER. The CDR3 DNA reads as TGCGCCAGCAGCCAAGCGGGGACAGGGGGGAACTATGGCTACACCTTC. It yields the protein CASSQAGTGGNYGYTF.